A single sample gave rise to the 25 T cell receptor beta chains below, sequenced in a study of blood T cell repertoires in COVID-19. Produced via immunoSEQ multiplex PCR; TCRdb's table is partial and in-frame only. The sample carries 140,000 or so clones, around 87% recorded once. The sequenced material came from peripheral blood. These receptors were obtained from a woman in her sixties with active COVID-19.

As for this clone: The junction shows a germline mismatch at one end, possibly a read error. The chain joins TRBV2 to TRBJ1-2; D is unclear. In germline, CDR1 is SNHLY, CDR2 FYNNEI. The CDR3 covers 14 residues. In DNA, the CDR3 is TGTGCCAGCAGCGAAGGGCGAGGCTACTATGGCTACACCTTC. Protein: CASSEGRGYYGYTF.

This chain connects TRBV2 to TRBJ2-1; 8 nucleotides line up with TRBD2. Germline loops: CDR1 SNHLY, CDR2 FYNNEI. With V trimmed by 10 bases and J by 1 base, 3 bases remained unmatched. This CDR3 is 13 amino acids long. The CDR3 nucleotides read TGTGCCACCAAGCGGGAGTCCTACAATGAGCAGTTCTTC. It translates to CATKRESYNEQFF. Drawing the rest from reference TRBV2 and TRBJ2-1, the complete variable domain is EPEVTQTPSHQVTQMGQEVILRCVPISNHLYFYWYRQILGQKVEFLVSFYNNEISEKSEIFDDQFSVERPDGSNFTLKIRSTKLEDSAMYFCATKRESYNEQFFGPGTRLTVL.

The table lists this clone with a count of one. The chain uses TRBV28 and TRBJ2-3; 9 nucleotides match TRBD2. The germline V gene encodes CDR1 MDHEN and CDR2 SYDVKM. The CDR3 runs to 19 residues. The V segment lost 1 base and the J segment 4 bases; nucleotides outside the gene matches: 15. CDR3 sequence reads: CASSLYPTWDSGSPDTQYF. CDR3 DNA sequence: TGTGCCAGCAGTTTATACCCCACCTGGGATAGCGGGAGCCCAGATACGCAGTATTTT.

The V and J genes are TRBV6-2 or TRBV6-3 and TRBJ2-7, with TRBD1 matching 8 bases. This CDR3 spans 12 amino acids. CDR1 is MNHEY, CDR2 SVGEGT, per germline. Germline trimming cut 5 bases from V and 3 bases from J; bases unmatched to any gene: 0. The CDR3 DNA sequence: TGTGCCAGCAGTGGACAGGGCTACGAGCAGTACTTC. This codes for CASSGQGYEQYF.

This clone occurred a few times. The V and J genes are TRBV9 and TRBJ2-2; 7 bases are a match to TRBD2. Trimming cost V 0 bases and J 4 bases; bases outside gene matches: 6. Germline CDR1 and CDR2: SGDLS and YYNGEE. There are 16 residues in the CDR3. CDR3 residues: CASSVAGGSRTGELFF. In DNA form, the CDR3 reads TGTGCCAGCAGCGTAGCCGGCGGGAGTCGCACCGGGGAGCTGTTTTTT.

The chain has TRBV3-1 (or the pseudogene TRBV3-2) and TRBJ2-5; tentatively, D is TRBD1 (7 bases). The CDR3 runs 14 residues. Between the trimmed V and J ends, which lost 7 bases and 3 bases, there was a span of 15 bases. The germline V gene has CDR1 LGHDT and CDR2 YNNKEL (reference sequence). The CDR3 reads CASKTQGGKETQYF. CDR3 bases: TGTGCCAGCAAGACCCAGGGGGGAAAAGAGACCCAGTACTTC.

The J gene is TRBJ2-2, the V gene TRBV14, with D unclear. Germline CDR1 is SGHDN and CDR2 is FVKESK. V lost 4 bases to trimming and J lost 3 bases, with 9 bases between them. The CDR3 is made up of 14 amino acids. In DNA, the CDR3 is TGTGCCAGCAGCCTGAGGCGTTACACCGGGGAGCTGTTTTTT. This encodes CASSLRRYTGELFF.

This clone has a handful of counts. The chain uses TRBV14 and TRBJ1-6, with 8 bases fitting TRBD1. V trimming: 8 bases; J trimming: 9 bases; junction bases outside the gene matches: 3. CDR3 size: 12 residues. Germline loops: CDR1 SGHDN, CDR2 FVKESK. In DNA, the CDR3 is TGTGCCAGCGGACAGGGACCTTCACCCCTCCACTTT. This codes for CASGQGPSPLHF.

This clone has just a few counts. This chain connects TRBV6-2 or TRBV6-3 to TRBJ1-1, with no clear D. With 4 bases removed from V and 1 base from J, the gap between germline ends came to 7 bases. Germline values: CDR1 MNHEY, CDR2 SVGEGT. The CDR3 covers 13 residues. As DNA, the CDR3 is TGTGCCAGCAGTTTTAGAGGGAACACTGAAGCTTTCTTT. It specifies CASSFRGNTEAFF.

The genes are TRBV6-5 and TRBJ1-6, with a possible D match to TRBD1 (5 bases). There are 13 residues in the CDR3. CDR1 MNHEY and CDR2 SVGAGI come from the germline V gene. The V and J ends lost 10 bases and 7 bases respectively, with 14 bases between them. The CDR3 DNA reads TGTGCCACCACCTTGACAGTGAATTCACCCCTCCACTTT. Its protein is CATTLTVNSPLHF.

J is TRBJ1-1 and V is TRBV19; D is unclear. Germline V lookup: CDR1 LNHDA, CDR2 SQIVND (reference sequence). The V end was cut by 6 bases, the J end by 5 bases, with 13 bases between. This CDR3 is built from 13 residues. CDR3 residues: CASSIDPRTEAFF. CDR3 bases: TGTGCCAGTAGCATCGACCCTAGGACTGAAGCTTTCTTT.

V is TRBV7-2 and J is TRBJ2-1; 8 bases map to TRBD2. The junction had 8 bases not matched to a gene; V was cut back by 1 base and J by 3 bases. CDR3 length: 17 residues. CDR1 and CDR2 from the germline V gene are SGHTA and FQGNSA. The CDR3, as DNA: TGTGCCAGCAGCTTAGATTATTCCGGGACTAGCTACAATGAGCAGTTCTTC. Protein product: CASSLDYSGTSYNEQFF.

As DNA, the CDR3 is TGTGCCAGCAAGGTTTCCGGGTGGTACGAGCAGTACTTC. The encoded protein is CASKVSGWYEQYF. This chain joins TRBV6-5 and TRBJ2-7, with no clear D. Germline V gene sequence: CDR1 MNHEY, CDR2 SVGAGI. This CDR3 is 13 amino acids long. Deletions cut 7 bases from V and 4 bases from J, with 14 bases between.

The chain couples TRBV7-8 to TRBJ1-6; no clear D. The CDR3 length is 13 residues. CDR1 is SGHVS and CDR2 is FQNEAQ in the germline V gene. V was shortened by 4 bases and J by 9 bases, with 10 bases between the two germline ends. The CDR3 loop is CASSSVRGSPLHF. CDR3 DNA: TGTGCCAGCAGCTCGGTCCGGGGTTCACCCCTCCACTTT. The variable domain in full, completed from reference TRBV7-8 and TRBJ1-6, reads GAGVSQSPRYKVAKRGQDVALRCDPISGHVSLFWYQQALGQGPEFLTYFQNEAQLDKSGLPSDRFFAERPEGSVSTLKIQRTQQEDSAVYLCASSSVRGSPLHFGNGTRLTVT.

The V gene is TRBV28, the J gene TRBJ1-1; TRBD1 might be the D (5 bases). The V and J ends lost 3 bases and 7 bases respectively, with 12 bases between them. The CDR3 totals 13 residues. CDR1 is MDHEN and CDR2 is SYDVKM in the germline V gene. CDR3 in DNA: TGTGCCAGCAGTTTGCGGGGGAGCCTTGAAGCTTTCTTT. This gives the protein CASSLRGSLEAFF.

The chain recombines TRBV28 with TRBJ2-7, with a tentative D call TRBD2 (6 bases). The germline V and J ends were trimmed by 9 bases and 3 bases, with 12 bases remaining between them. This CDR3 contains 12 residues. Germline lookup yields CDR1 MDHEN and CDR2 SYDVKM. CDR3 amino acids: CASRLANYEQYF. Here the CDR3 DNA reads TGTGCCAGTCGTCTAGCGAACTACGAGCAGTACTTC.

Written as DNA, the CDR3 is TGCGCCAGCAGCTTGGGCAGGGGGAGTCGGACTGAAGCTTTCTTT. Its translation: CASSLGRGSRTEAFF. V gene TRBV5-1 combines with J gene TRBJ1-1, with 7 positions matching TRBD1. Looked up from germline, CDR1 is SGHRS and CDR2 is YFSETQ. Germline trimming cut 0 bases from V and 5 bases from J; bases unmatched to any gene: 7. This CDR3 has 15 residues.

The J gene is TRBJ1-1, the V gene TRBV7-2, with TRBD1 as a possible D gene (5 bases). V shed 1 base and J shed 0 bases, with 15 bases lying between them. Germline V gene data show CDR1 as SGHTA and CDR2 as FQGNSA. The CDR3 consists of 17 residues. CDR3 nucleotides: TGTGCCAGCAGCTTAGTTTTCGGACACAACATGAACACTGAAGCTTTCTTT. Encoded protein: CASSLVFGHNMNTEAFF.

The chain is built from TRBV15 and TRBJ2-2; perhaps TRBD1 as D (5 bases). V shed 3 bases and J shed 4 bases, with 12 bases lying between them. The CDR3 runs 15 residues. Looked up from germline, CDR1 is LNHNV and CDR2 is YYDKDF (reference sequence). This chain's CDR3 is CATSRARTPTGELFF. Here the CDR3 DNA reads TGTGCCACCAGCAGGGCCCGGACACCCACCGGGGAGCTGTTTTTT.

V gene TRBV28 combines with J gene TRBJ1-1; 9 bases align to TRBD1. J gave up 1 base and V 5 bases, and 5 bases lay outside the gene matches. Germline CDR1 MDHEN, CDR2 SYDVKM. The CDR3 is 15 residues long. As DNA, the CDR3 is TGTGCCAGCAGTGCAGAGGGACAGGGGAACACTGAAGCTTTCTTT. Protein: CASSAEGQGNTEAFF.

V and J are TRBV6-5 and TRBJ1-1; 7 nucleotides line up with TRBD1. The V and J ends lost 5 bases and 4 bases, in that order; junction bases with no gene match: 7. The germline gives CDR1 MNHEY, CDR2 SVGAGI. The length of the CDR3 is 14 residues. CDR3 nucleotide sequence: TGTGCCAGCAGTCCAACAGGGGCGGGCACTGAAGCTTTCTTT. Translation: CASSPTGAGTEAFF.

This chain links TRBV4-3 with TRBJ2-2; D might be TRBD2 (6 bases). The V end lost 0 bases, the J end lost 5 bases, and 7 bases lay between the germline ends. CDR1 is LGHNA, CDR2 YSLEER, per germline. There are 14 residues in the CDR3. In DNA form, the CDR3 reads TGCGCCAGCAGCCAAGACGCGGGGACCGGGGAGCTGTTTTTT. Translating gives CASSQDAGTGELFF.

This chain links TRBV28 with TRBJ1-6; D is perhaps TRBD1 (5 bases). CDR3 size: 15 residues. V lost 6 bases, J lost 7 bases, and 16 bases lay in between. Germline lookup yields CDR1 MDHEN and CDR2 SYDVKM. The CDR3 DNA is TGTGCCAGCAGGGCCGCTCAGGGTTTCAATTCACCCCTCCACTTT. Translation gives CASRAAQGFNSPLHF.

V gene TRBV10-3 combines with J gene TRBJ2-7; 10 positions agree with TRBD2. The junction had 5 bases not matched to a gene; V was cut back by 2 bases and J by 1 base. Germline CDR1 ENHRY, CDR2 SYGVKD. This CDR3 is built from 16 residues. CDR3 loop: CAISEPLAGVSYEQYF. The CDR3, as DNA: TGTGCCATCAGTGAGCCCCTAGCGGGGGTATCCTACGAGCAGTACTTC.

This clone is labeled medium-sized. The V call is TRBV13, the J call TRBJ2-7; no reliable D call. The germline V gene encodes CDR1 PRHDT and CDR2 FYEKMQ (reference sequence). V dropped 3 bases and J dropped 2 bases, with 8 bases sitting between them. This CDR3 has 13 amino acids. This CDR3 reads CASSFYGTYEQYF. CDR3 DNA: TGTGCCAGCAGCTTTTACGGTACCTACGAGCAGTACTTC.